Each of the 17 T cell receptor beta chains below was sequenced from the same sample in a study of CXCR3-negative and CXCR3-positive naive CD8 T cells. With UMI labels, 5' RACE was used to prepare the TRB cDNA libraries. From its re-call of the 5' RACE reads, TCRdb lists each CDR3 protein once, without DNA. This sample's clone table lists 100,000 or so distinct CDR3 sequences. Their cognate antigens are unknown. Study observations and caveats: CXCR3-negative naive cells had less hydrophobic TRB CDR3s than did CXCR3-positive naive cells.

The sequencing sample was made of naive CXCR3+ CD8+ T cells from blood. Regarding subset: CD45RO-CCR7+CD27+CD95- naive CD8+ T cells expressing CXCR3 (TNR3+). These receptors were obtained from a human donor in good health. Some clones in this sample may be carry-over from other donors' samples.

The chain couples TRBV4-3 to TRBJ1-4; the TCRdb call, TRBD1, lacks DNA for checking. The CDR3 loop spans 16 amino acids. Germline CDR1 reads LGHNA; CDR2 reads YSLEER. The CDR3 sequence: CASSESLGGLEEKLFF.

This chain uses TRBV7-3 with TRBJ2-1; TCRdb's D gene call, TRBD1, goes unchecked for lack of DNA. The CDR3 totals 13 residues. Looked up from germline, CDR1 is SGHTA and CDR2 is FQGTGA. The CDR3: CASSPTGPDEQFF.

CDR3 sequence: CSATQQQTSYEQYF. The V gene is TRBV20-1, the J gene TRBJ2-7. Germline V gene sequence: CDR1 DFQATT, CDR2 SNEGSKA (reference sequence). This CDR3 has 14 amino acids.

The V gene is TRBV6-2 or TRBV6-3, the J gene TRBJ2-7; the TCRdb D gene call, TRBD1, has no DNA to confirm it. The CDR3 extends over 16 amino acids. Germline lookup yields CDR1 MNHEY and CDR2 SVGEGT. CDR3 in amino acids: CASSTTGVVRTYEQYF.

CDR3 residues: CASSGRTGEGTDTQYF. This chain joins TRBV13 and TRBJ2-3; TCRdb picks TRBD1, but there is no DNA to check that call. Germline CDR1 is PRHDT and CDR2 is FYEKMQ (reference sequence). This CDR3 region has 16 residues.

The V and J genes are TRBV6-5 and TRBJ2-3; TCRdb's D call of TRBD1 is untestable without DNA. This CDR3 comprises 15 residues. Germline loops: CDR1 MNHEY, CDR2 SVGAGI. The CDR3 sequence is CASSYADRGADTQYF.

The gene calls are TRBV15 and TRBJ1-5. Germline loops: CDR1 LNHNV, CDR2 YYDKDF (reference sequence). This CDR3 contains 13 residues. CDR3 sequence: CATSRQQHQPQHF.

CDR3 protein: CASSSGGARYNEQFF. The V gene is TRBV5-6, the J gene TRBJ2-1; TCRdb proposes TRBD1, but this gene call is untestable without DNA. CDR1 is SGHDT, CDR2 YYEEEE, per germline. The CDR3 covers 15 residues.

J is TRBJ2-7 and V is TRBV3-1; no DNA is available, so the TRBD2 call from TCRdb remains unchecked. This CDR3 contains 23 residues. Germline V gene sequence: CDR1 LGHDT, CDR2 YNNKEL (reference sequence). CDR3 residues: CASSQEFPSGAVKRESARYEQYF.

J is TRBJ2-5 and V is TRBV28; without DNA, the TCRdb call of TRBD1 cannot be checked. Germline V CDR1 and CDR2: MDHEN, SYDVKM. The CDR3 consists of 15 residues. The CDR3: CASSLAFGIQETQYF.

The CDR3 loop is CASSLAPGSDTQYF. The chain has TRBV11-2 and TRBJ2-3; TCRdb outputs TRBD1, but without DNA this stays unchecked. Germline CDR1 reads SGHAT; CDR2 reads FQNNGV. The CDR3 contains 14 residues.

The chain uses TRBV5-1 and TRBJ2-7; TCRdb's D call of TRBD2 is untestable without DNA. From germline, CDR1 is SGHRS and CDR2 YFSETQ. The CDR3 consists of 17 residues. The CDR3 sequence: CASSLNAGKSSSYEQYF.

This chain links TRBV7-8 with TRBJ2-7; there is no DNA to check the TCRdb D call of TRBD2. Germline loops: CDR1 SGHVS, CDR2 FQNEAQ. This CDR3 is 13 amino acids long. This CDR3 is CAAGGDRSYEQYF.

The chain has TRBV27 and TRBJ2-2; no DNA is available, so the TRBD1 call from TCRdb remains unchecked. The CDR3 runs to 18 residues. Per the germline V gene, CDR1 is MNHEY and CDR2 is SMNVEV (reference sequence). The chain's CDR3 is CASSLTPLGRGVAGELFF.

The rearrangement uses TRBV5-4 and TRBJ2-7. This CDR3 comprises 15 residues. Germline loops: CDR1 SGHNT, CDR2 YYREEE (reference sequence). The CDR3 loop is CASSFSTIEAYEQYF.

This rearrangement joins TRBV12-3 or TRBV12-4 to TRBJ1-6; TCRdb's D gene call, TRBD1, goes unchecked for lack of DNA. The CDR3 spans 18 residues. The CDR3 here is CASSPELGQVLYNSPLHF.

The chain is built from TRBV3-1 and TRBJ2-1; TCRdb picks TRBD2, but there is no DNA to check that call. Germline assignment: CDR1 LGHDT and CDR2 YNNKEL (reference sequence). CDR3 length: 14 residues. The CDR3 spells CASSDPGLAVGQFF.